The clone carrying this TCR beta chain has only a few counts. Described time point: pre-sensitization, week 0. Stated treatment: therapeutic diphenylcyclopropenone sensitization with weekly scalp DPC. TCRdb reanalysed the RACE reads using MiXCR and keeps one entry per CDR3 protein. The data contain tens of thousands of distinct CDR3 sequences, approximately 11% of them singletons. Germline lookup yields CDR1 SQVTM and CDR2 ANQGSEA. There are 10 residues in the CDR3. The V gene lost 7 bases and the J gene lost 4 bases, with 6 bases spanning the gap. These data come from a study of human T cells and chemical hapten exposure. Turning to the study itself: Mostly female patients had alopecia areata, totalis or universalis.

The receptor was derived from a woman between 50 and 59 years old with alopecia areata. Some clones in this sample may be carry-over from other donors' samples. The source material was whole blood, sampled in connection with sensitization to the hapten diphenylcyclopropenone (DPC). The V call is TRBV29-1, the J call TRBJ2-3; possible D gene TRBD2, 5 bases. The CDR3 sequence: CSGGADTQYF. DNA of the CDR3: TGCAGCGGGGGAGCAGATACGCAGTATTTT.